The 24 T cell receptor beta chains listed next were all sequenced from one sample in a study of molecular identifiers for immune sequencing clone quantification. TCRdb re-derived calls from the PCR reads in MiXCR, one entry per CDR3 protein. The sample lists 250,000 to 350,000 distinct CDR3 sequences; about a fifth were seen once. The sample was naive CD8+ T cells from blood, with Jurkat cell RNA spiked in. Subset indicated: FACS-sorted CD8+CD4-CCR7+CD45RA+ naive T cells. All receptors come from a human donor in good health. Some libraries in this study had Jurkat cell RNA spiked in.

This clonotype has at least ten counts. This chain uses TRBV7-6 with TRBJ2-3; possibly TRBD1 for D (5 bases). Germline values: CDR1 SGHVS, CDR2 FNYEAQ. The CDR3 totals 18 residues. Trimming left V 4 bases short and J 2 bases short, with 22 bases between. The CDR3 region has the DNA TGTGCCAGCAGCTCCGGACATGCCCTGCGTCTGAACACAGATACGCAGTATTTT. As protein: CASSSGHALRLNTDTQYF.

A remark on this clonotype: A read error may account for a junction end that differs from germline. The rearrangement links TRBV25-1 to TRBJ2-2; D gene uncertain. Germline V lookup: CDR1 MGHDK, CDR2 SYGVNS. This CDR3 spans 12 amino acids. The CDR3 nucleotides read TGTGCCTGCAGGTCCCCGTCCGGGGAGCTGTTTTTT. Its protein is CACRSPSGELFF.

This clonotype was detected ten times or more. CDR3 nucleotides: TGTGCCAGCAGTTTAGGGGGGGAATGGGGAAGGGGCCAACTCTCTTTTTTAGCCAAAAACATTCAGTACTTC. Translation: CASSLGGEWGRGQLSFLAKNIQYF. The chain has TRBV12-3 or TRBV12-4 and TRBJ2-4, with a weak D call TRBD2 (6 bases). V was pared by 1 base and J by 0 bases, with 34 bases between. The CDR3 has 24 residues.

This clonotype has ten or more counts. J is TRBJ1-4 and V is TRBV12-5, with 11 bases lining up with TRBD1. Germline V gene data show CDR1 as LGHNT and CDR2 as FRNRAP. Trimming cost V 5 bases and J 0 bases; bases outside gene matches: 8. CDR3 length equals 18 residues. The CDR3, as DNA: TGTGCTAGTGGTGCCGCCCCGGGACAGGGGGCAACTAATGAAAAACTGTTTTTT. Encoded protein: CASGAAPGQGATNEKLFF. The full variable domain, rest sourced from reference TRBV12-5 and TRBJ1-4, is DARVTQTPRHKVTEMGQEVTMRCQPILGHNTVFWYRQTMMQGLELLAYFRNRAPLDDSGMPKDRFSAEMPDATLATLKIQPSEPRDSAVYFCASGAAPGQGATNEKLFFGSGTQLSVL.

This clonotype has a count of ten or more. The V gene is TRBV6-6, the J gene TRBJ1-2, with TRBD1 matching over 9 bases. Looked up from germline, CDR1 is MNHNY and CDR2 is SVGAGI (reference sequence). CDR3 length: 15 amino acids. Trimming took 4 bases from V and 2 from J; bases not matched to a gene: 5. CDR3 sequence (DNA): TGTGCCAGCAGTTCATCCGGGACAGGGAACTATGGCTACACCTTC. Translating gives CASSSSGTGNYGYTF.

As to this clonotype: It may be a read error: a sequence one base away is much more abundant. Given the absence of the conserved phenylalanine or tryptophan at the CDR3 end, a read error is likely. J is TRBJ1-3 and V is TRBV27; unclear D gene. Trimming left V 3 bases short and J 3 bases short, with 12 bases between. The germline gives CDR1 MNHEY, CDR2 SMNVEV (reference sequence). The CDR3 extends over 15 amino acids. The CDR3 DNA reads TGTGCCAGCAGTTTGACTCGTGCTTTTGGAAACACCATATATCTT. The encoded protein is CASSLTRAFGNTIYL.

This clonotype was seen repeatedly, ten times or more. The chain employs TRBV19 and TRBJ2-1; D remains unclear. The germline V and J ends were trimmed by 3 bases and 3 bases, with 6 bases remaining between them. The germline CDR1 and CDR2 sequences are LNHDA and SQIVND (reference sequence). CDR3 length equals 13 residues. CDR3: CASSIVDYNEQFF. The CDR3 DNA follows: TGTGCCAGTAGTATCGTTGACTACAATGAGCAGTTCTTC.

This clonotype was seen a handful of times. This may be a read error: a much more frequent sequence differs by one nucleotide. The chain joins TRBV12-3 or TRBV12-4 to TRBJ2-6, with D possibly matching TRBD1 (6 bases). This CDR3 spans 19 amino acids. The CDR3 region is CAGSFRGQWGSSGANVLTF. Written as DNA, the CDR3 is TGTGCCGGCAGTTTCAGGGGCCAATGGGGAAGCTCTGGGGCCAACGTCCTGACTTTC.

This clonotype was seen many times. CDR3 amino acids: CASSLADWDEGFF. In DNA form, the CDR3 reads TGTGCCAGCAGCTTAGCGGACTGGGACGAGGGATTCTTC. V gene TRBV7-9 combines with J gene TRBJ2-1; either TRBD1 or TRBD2 may fit D (5 bases each). Germline-derived CDR1 and CDR2 are SEHNR and FQNEAQ (reference sequence). Deletions cut 0 bases from V and 16 bases from J, with 16 bases between. CDR3 size: 13 residues.

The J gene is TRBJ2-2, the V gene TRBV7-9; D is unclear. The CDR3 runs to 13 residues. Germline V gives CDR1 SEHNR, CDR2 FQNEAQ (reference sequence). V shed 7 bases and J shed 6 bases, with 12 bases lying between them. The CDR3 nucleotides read TGTGCCAGCATTACGCTCTTGGCCGGGGAGCTGTTTTTT. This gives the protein CASITLLAGELFF.

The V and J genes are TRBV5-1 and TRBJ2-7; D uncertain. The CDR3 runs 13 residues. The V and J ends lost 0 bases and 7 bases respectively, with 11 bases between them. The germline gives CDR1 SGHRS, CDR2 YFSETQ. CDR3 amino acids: CASSLASPLEQYF. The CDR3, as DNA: TGCGCCAGCAGCTTGGCGTCCCCCCTAGAGCAGTACTTC.

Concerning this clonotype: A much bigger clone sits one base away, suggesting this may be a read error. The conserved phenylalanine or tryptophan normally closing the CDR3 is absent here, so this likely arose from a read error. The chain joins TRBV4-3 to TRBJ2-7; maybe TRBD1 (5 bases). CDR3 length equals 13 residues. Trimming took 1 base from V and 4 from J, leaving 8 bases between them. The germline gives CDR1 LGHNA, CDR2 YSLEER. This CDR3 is CASSQGKGYEQYS. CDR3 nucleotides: TGCGCCAGCAGCCAAGGAAAGGGGTACGAGCAGTACTCC.

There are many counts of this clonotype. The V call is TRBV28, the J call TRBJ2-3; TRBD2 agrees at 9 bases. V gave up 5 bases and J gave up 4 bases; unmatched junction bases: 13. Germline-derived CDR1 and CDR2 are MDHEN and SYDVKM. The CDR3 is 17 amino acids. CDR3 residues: CASSPWEAGGGADTQYF. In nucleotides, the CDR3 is TGTGCCAGCAGTCCCTGGGAGGCGGGAGGGGGAGCAGATACGCAGTATTTT.

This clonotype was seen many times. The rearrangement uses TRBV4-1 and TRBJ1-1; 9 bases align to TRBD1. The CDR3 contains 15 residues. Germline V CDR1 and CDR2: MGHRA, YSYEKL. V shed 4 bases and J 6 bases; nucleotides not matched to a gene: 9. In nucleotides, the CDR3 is TGCGCCAGCAGCCCTCAGACAGGGGGGATCTCTGAAGCTTTCTTT. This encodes CASSPQTGGISEAFF.

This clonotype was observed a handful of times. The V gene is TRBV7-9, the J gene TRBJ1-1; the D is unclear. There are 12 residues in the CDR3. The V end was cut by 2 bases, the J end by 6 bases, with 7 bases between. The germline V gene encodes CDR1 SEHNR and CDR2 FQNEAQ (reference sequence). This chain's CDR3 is CASSLSSPEAFF. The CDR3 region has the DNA TGTGCCAGCAGCTTATCTAGCCCTGAAGCTTTCTTT.

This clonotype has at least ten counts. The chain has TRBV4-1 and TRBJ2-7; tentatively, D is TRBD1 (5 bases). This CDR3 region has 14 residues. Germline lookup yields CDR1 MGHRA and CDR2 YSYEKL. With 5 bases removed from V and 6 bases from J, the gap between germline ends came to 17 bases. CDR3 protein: CASSGDWGRGEQYF. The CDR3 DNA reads TGCGCCAGCAGCGGCGATTGGGGAAGGGGCGAGCAGTACTTC.

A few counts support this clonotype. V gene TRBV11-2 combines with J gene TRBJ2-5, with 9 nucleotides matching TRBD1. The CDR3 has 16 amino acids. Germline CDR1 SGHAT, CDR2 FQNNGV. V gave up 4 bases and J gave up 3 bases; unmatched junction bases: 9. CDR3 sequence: CASSSRDRAFEETQYF. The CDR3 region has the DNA TGTGCCAGCAGCTCCCGGGACAGGGCCTTCGAAGAGACCCAGTACTTC.

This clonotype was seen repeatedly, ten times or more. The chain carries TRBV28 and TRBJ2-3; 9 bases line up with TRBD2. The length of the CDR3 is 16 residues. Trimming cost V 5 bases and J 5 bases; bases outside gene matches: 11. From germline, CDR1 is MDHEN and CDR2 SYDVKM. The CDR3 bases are TGTGCCAGCAGTCCCCTCCCTAGCGGGAAAGAAGATACGCAGTATTTT. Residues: CASSPLPSGKEDTQYF. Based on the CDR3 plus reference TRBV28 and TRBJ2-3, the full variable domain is DVKVTQSSRYLVKRTGEKVFLECVQDMDHENMFWYRQDPGLGLRLIYFSYDVKMKEKGDIPEGYSVSREKKERFSLILESASTNQTSMYLCASSPLPSGKEDTQYFGPGTRLTVL.

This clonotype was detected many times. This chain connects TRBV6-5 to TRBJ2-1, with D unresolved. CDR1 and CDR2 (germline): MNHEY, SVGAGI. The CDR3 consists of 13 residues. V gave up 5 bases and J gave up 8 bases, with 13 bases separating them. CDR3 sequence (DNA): TGTGCCAGCAGTAAAGGGCCTGGAGATGAGCAGTTCTTC. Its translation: CASSKGPGDEQFF.

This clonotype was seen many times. This CDR3 is CASSRAGEDGEQYF. CDR3 nucleotides: TGTGCCAGCAGTAGAGCAGGGGAGGACGGCGAGCAGTACTTC. The chain combines TRBV7-6 with TRBJ2-7; D is tentatively TRBD1 or TRBD2 (6 bases each). Germline CDR1 is SGHVS and CDR2 is FNYEAQ. CDR3 size: 14 residues. Trimming took 6 bases from V and 6 from J, leaving 18 bases between them.

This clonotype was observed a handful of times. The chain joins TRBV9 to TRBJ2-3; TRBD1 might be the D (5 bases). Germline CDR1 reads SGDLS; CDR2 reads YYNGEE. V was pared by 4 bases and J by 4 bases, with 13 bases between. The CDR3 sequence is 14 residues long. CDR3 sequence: CASSPSQGPDTQYF. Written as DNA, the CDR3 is TGTGCCAGCAGCCCCAGCCAGGGTCCAGATACGCAGTATTTT. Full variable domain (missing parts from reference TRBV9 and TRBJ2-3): DSGVTQTPKHLITATGQRVTLRCSPRSGDLSVYWYQQSLDQGLQFLIQYYNGEERAKGNILERFSAQQFPDLHSELNLSSLELGDSALYFCASSPSQGPDTQYFGPGTRLTVL.

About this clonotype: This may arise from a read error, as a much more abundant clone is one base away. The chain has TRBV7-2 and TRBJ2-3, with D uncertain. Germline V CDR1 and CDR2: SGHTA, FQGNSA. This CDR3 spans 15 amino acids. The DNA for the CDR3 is TGTGCCAGCAGCTTAGACGGAACCTTAGGAGATACGCAGTGTTTT. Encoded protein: CASSLDGTLGDTQCF.

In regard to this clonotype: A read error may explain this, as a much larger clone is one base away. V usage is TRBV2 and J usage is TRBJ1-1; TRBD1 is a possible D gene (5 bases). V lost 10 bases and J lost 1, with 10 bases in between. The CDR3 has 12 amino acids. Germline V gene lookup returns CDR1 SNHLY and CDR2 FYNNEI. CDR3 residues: CATGQKNTEAFF. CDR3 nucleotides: TGTGCCACAGGACAAAAGAACACTGAAGCTTTCTTT.

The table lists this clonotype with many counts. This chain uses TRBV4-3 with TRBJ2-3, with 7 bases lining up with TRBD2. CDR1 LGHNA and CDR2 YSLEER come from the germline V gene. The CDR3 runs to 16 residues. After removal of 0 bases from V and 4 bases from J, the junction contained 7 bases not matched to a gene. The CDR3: CASSQDGGGSADTQYF. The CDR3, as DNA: TGCGCCAGCAGCCAAGATGGCGGCGGGAGCGCAGATACGCAGTATTTT.